These 17 T cell receptor beta chains were all obtained from the same sample, sequenced in a study of shared clonotypes between healthy human individuals. Profiling relied on immunoSEQ multiplex PCR, and the TCRdb table lists in-frame clones only, not all of them. This table holds 2 million or so clones, roughly 94% found once. Sequencing was carried out using naive CD4+ T cells sorted from blood. Subset meaning: CD45RA+ positively selected. Source of these receptors: a man in his late teens or twenties in good health.

This clone showed up just a few times. The CDR3 DNA is TGCAGCGTATCACGGACAGGGGCCCTCCAAGAGACCCAGTACTTC. It specifies CSVSRTGALQETQYF. This rearrangement joins TRBV29-1 to TRBJ2-5; TRBD1 matches 9 bases. The J segment lost 1 base and the V segment lost 6 bases, leaving 9 bases of the junction unmatched. The germline CDR1 and CDR2 sequences are SQVTM and ANQGSEA. The CDR3 has 15 amino acids.

J is TRBJ2-7 and V is TRBV5-1; D ambiguous. CDR3 size: 13 residues. CDR1 is SGHRS and CDR2 is YFSETQ in the germline V gene. V lost 0 bases to trimming and J lost 4 bases, with 8 bases between them. The DNA of the CDR3 is TGCGCCAGCAGCTTGGGACGGCTTTACGAGCAGTACTTC. Its translation: CASSLGRLYEQYF.

V gene TRBV7-9 combines with J gene TRBJ2-7; D is unclear. The CDR3 is 15 amino acids. V was trimmed by 0 bases and J by 2 bases, leaving 11 bases between them. From germline, CDR1 is SEHNR and CDR2 FQNEAQ (reference sequence). The CDR3 loop reads CASSLALGLTYEQYF. CDR3 nucleotides: TGTGCCAGCAGCTTAGCACTCGGGTTGACCTACGAGCAGTACTTC.

This clone has only one observation. The rearrangement joins TRBV30 to TRBJ1-6; 7 bases agree with TRBD1. CDR3 length equals 15 residues. CDR1 is GTSNPN and CDR2 is SVGIG in the germline V gene (reference sequence). Trimming removed 3 bases from V and 5 bases from J; junction bases left unmatched: 7. The CDR3 loop reads CAWSQWTGDNSPLHF. The DNA for the CDR3 is TGTGCCTGGAGCCAATGGACAGGAGATAATTCACCCCTCCACTTT.

The chain combines TRBV20-1 with TRBJ2-1; 7 positions match TRBD1. The CDR3 contains 11 residues. Looked up from germline, CDR1 is DFQATT and CDR2 is SNEGSKA (reference sequence). For the CDR3, the DNA is TGCAGGGGGACAGTCGAAGTTGAGCAGTTCTTC. Protein: CRGTVEVEQFF.

The chain has TRBV28 and TRBJ1-5; 8 nucleotides match TRBD1. The CDR3 is 15 amino acids. The V gene end was trimmed by 6 bases and the J gene end by 6 bases; junction bases not matched to a gene: 10. The germline CDR1 and CDR2 sequences are MDHEN and SYDVKM. The CDR3 DNA reads TGTGCCAGCAGACTCCAGGGGGCAGTCACTCAGCCCCAGCATTTT. It codes for CASRLQGAVTQPQHF.

J is TRBJ2-4 and V is TRBV28, with no clear D. Trimming took off 3 bases at V and 0 bases at J, with 6 bases between the two ends. Germline V gives CDR1 MDHEN, CDR2 SYDVKM. The CDR3 consists of 14 residues. Written as DNA, the CDR3 is TGTGCCAGCAGTTTTTTTCTAGCCAAAAACATTCAGTACTTC. Translation gives CASSFFLAKNIQYF.

V and J are TRBV6-5 and TRBJ2-7; tentatively, D is TRBD1 (5 bases). Trimming removed 0 bases from V and 3 bases from J, with 12 bases in between. This CDR3 spans 15 amino acids. CDR1 MNHEY and CDR2 SVGAGI come from the germline V gene. The CDR3 sequence is CASSYSWGFGYEQYF. In nucleotides, the CDR3 is TGTGCCAGCAGTTACTCATGGGGCTTCGGCTACGAGCAGTACTTC.

Comment on this clone: In the same sample, other DNA sequences code for this CDR3. The chain links TRBV18 to TRBJ2-5; TRBD1 or TRBD2 may be the D gene (5 bases each). CDR1 and CDR2 from the germline V gene are KGHSH and LQKENI. Trimming removed 2 bases at V and 5 bases at J, with 9 bases between. This CDR3 has 13 amino acids. As DNA, the CDR3 is TGTGCCAGCTCACCAGGTGGGGGTGAGACCCAGTACTTC. It yields the protein CASSPGGGETQYF.

The rearrangement joins TRBV5-1 to TRBJ2-3; 11 bases agree with TRBD2. The CDR3 spans 18 residues. V shed 0 bases, J shed 5 bases, and the junction held 11 bases outside the gene matches. Per germline, CDR1 SGHRS and CDR2 YFSETQ. Here the CDR3 reads CASSLGGLAGGAGDTQYF. CDR3 in DNA: TGCGCCAGCAGCTTGGGGGGCCTAGCGGGAGGAGCCGGAGATACGCAGTATTTT.

Here the CDR3 DNA reads TGCGCCAGCAGTGATTGGACCGGACAGGCCAAAAACATTCAGTACTTC. This gives the protein CASSDWTGQAKNIQYF. V gene TRBV10-2 combines with J gene TRBJ2-4, with a tentative D call TRBD1 (6 bases). CDR1 WSHSY and CDR2 SAAADI come from the germline V gene. CDR3 length: 16 residues. V lost 3 bases and J lost 1, with 13 bases in between.

This chain connects TRBV29-1 to TRBJ2-7; D is ambiguous. The length of the CDR3 is 12 residues. Trimming left V 5 bases short and J 5 bases short, with 13 bases between. CDR1 is SQVTM and CDR2 is ANQGSEA in the germline V gene. The CDR3 coding sequence is TGCAGCGTTTGGGAAGCCCCAAACGAGCAGTACTTC. Translation gives CSVWEAPNEQYF.

The chain links TRBV6-5 to TRBJ2-1; the match to TRBD2 covers 7 bases. Germline CDR1 MNHEY, CDR2 SVGAGI. This CDR3 spans 15 amino acids. Trimming took 0 bases from V and 8 from J; bases not matched to a gene: 7. This CDR3 reads CASSYSSGGCYEQFF. CDR3 DNA sequence: TGTGCCAGCAGTTACTCGTCCGGGGGGTGCTATGAGCAGTTCTTC.

About this clone itself: A read error may be the cause here, since a much bigger clone is one base away. Different DNA sequences within this sample yield the same CDR3. J is TRBJ1-1 and V is TRBV29-1; 8 bases agree with TRBD1. This CDR3 has 12 residues. Germline V CDR1 and CDR2: SQVTM, ANQGSEA. V lost 7 bases and J lost 1; bases outside the gene matches: 2. Here the CDR3 reads CSGDRGNTEAFF. The CDR3 coding sequence is TGCAGCGGTGACAGGGGGAACACTGAAGCTTTCTTT.

The CDR3 DNA reads TGTGCCAGCAGCCAAAACACTGAAGCTTTCTTT. This translates into CASSQNTEAFF. The V and J genes are TRBV5-6 and TRBJ1-1; D is uncertain. The germline V and J ends were trimmed by 4 bases and 2 bases, with 3 bases remaining between them. This CDR3 is 11 amino acids long. Germline-derived CDR1 and CDR2 are SGHDT and YYEEEE.

The rearrangement joins TRBV5-5 to TRBJ2-7; tentative D call: TRBD1 (5 bases). Germline V gene data show CDR1 as SGHKS and CDR2 as YYEKEE (reference sequence). CDR3 length equals 13 residues. Deletions cut 3 bases from V and 3 bases from J, with 10 bases between. The CDR3 spells CASSWGPSYEQYF. In DNA form, the CDR3 reads TGTGCCAGCAGCTGGGGCCCTAGCTACGAGCAGTACTTC.

Only one count was recorded for this clone. A read error may produce the germline difference seen at one junction end. The chain links TRBV7-2 to TRBJ2-7; perhaps TRBD2 as D (6 bases). Germline loops: CDR1 SGHTA, CDR2 FQGNSA. The CDR3 covers 11 residues. DNA of the CDR3: TGTGCCAGCAGTTTCGGAGGGCCGTTAGACTTC. Translated: CASSFGGPLDF.